This TCR beta chain was captured in a study of shared clonotypes between healthy human individuals. Overall study: A couple of women and a few men aged 18 to 49 served as donors.

The authors ran the assay at deep level. The method was immunoSEQ multiplex PCR; TCRdb's version includes in-frame clones alone and lacks a portion of them. The sample records some 2 million clones, 85% to 95% being singletons. CDR1 and CDR2 (germline): MNHEY, SVGAGI. V lost 8 bases and J lost 7, with 12 bases in between. The CDR3 is 12 residues long. This sequence was found in a man younger than 30 in good health. The sequencing sample was made of naive CD4+ T cells sorted from blood. The sample's subset: CD45RA+ positively selected. V gene TRBV6-5 combines with J gene TRBJ1-5; D might be TRBD1 (6 bases). The CDR3 here is CASWGPGQPQHF. The DNA of the CDR3 is TGTGCCAGCTGGGGGCCGGGCCAGCCCCAGCATTTT.